This TCR beta chain is drawn from a study of blood T cell repertoires in COVID-19. This table comes from immunoSEQ multiplex PCR, and its TCRdb copy is limited to in-frame clones, with some not included. The sample consists of approximately 210,000 clones, roughly 90% of them appearing once. Per the germline V gene, CDR1 is LGHDT and CDR2 is YNNKEL (reference sequence). Losses at the gene ends were 5 bases for V and 5 bases for J; bases not matched to a gene: 8. This CDR3 contains 14 residues. V usage is TRBV3-1 (or the pseudogene TRBV3-2) and J usage is TRBJ1-1; 7 nucleotides agree with TRBD1. Input material: peripheral blood. This receptor was identified in a man aged 70 or older with acute or convalescent COVID-19. CDR3 loop: CASSFGGQETEAFF. The CDR3 DNA sequence: TGTGCCAGCAGCTTTGGTGGACAGGAGACTGAAGCTTTCTTT.